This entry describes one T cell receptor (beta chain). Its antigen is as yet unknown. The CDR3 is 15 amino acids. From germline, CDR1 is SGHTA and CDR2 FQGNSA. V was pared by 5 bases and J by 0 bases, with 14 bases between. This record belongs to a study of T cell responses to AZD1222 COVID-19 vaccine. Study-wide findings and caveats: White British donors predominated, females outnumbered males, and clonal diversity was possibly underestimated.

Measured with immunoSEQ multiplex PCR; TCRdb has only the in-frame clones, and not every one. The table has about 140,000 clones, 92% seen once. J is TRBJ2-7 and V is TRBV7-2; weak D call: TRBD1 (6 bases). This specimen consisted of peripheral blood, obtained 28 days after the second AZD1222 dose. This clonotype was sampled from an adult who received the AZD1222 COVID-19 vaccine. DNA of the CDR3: TGTGCCAGCAGCCGGGCTGGACAGACCTCCTACGAGCAGTACTTC. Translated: CASSRAGQTSYEQYF.